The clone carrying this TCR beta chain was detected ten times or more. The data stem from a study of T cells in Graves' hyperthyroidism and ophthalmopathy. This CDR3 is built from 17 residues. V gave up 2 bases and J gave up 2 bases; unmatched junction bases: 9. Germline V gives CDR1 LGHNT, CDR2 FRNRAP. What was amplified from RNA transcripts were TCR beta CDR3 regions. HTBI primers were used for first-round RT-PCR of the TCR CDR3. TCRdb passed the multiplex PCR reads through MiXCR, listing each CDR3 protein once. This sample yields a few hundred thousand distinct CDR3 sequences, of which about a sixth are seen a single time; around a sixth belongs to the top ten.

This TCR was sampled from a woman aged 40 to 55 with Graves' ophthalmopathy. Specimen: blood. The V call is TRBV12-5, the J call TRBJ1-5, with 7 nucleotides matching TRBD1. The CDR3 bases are TGTGCTAGTGGTTTGCCCCCGACAGGGTTGGGCAATCAGCCCCAGCATTTT. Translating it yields CASGLPPTGLGNQPQHF. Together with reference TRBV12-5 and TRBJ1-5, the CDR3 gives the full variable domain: DARVTQTPRHKVTEMGQEVTMRCQPILGHNTVFWYRQTMMQGLELLAYFRNRAPLDDSGMPKDRFSAEMPDATLATLKIQPSEPRDSAVYFCASGLPPTGLGNQPQHFGDGTRLSIL.